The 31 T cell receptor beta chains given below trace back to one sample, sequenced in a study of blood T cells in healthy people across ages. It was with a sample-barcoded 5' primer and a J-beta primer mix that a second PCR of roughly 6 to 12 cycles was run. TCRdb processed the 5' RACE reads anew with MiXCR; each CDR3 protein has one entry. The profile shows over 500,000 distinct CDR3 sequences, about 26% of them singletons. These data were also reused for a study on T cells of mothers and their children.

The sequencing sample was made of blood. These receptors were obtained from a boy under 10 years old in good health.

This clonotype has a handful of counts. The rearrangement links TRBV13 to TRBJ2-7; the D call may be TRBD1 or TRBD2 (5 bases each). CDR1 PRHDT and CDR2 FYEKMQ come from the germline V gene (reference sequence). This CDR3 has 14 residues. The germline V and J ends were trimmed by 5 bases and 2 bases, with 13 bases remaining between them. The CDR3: CASSRRDATYEQYF. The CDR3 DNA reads TGTGCCAGCAGCCGCCGGGACGCAACCTACGAGCAGTACTTC.

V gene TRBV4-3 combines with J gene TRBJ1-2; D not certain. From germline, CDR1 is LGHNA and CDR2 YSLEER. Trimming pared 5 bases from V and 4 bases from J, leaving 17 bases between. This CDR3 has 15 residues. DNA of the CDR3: TGCGCCAGCAGCTGGGAGGCCGACTCCCTCTATGGCTACACCTTC. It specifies CASSWEADSLYGYTF.

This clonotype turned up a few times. DNA for the CDR3: TGTGCCAGCAGCGTAGGGGATAAGCGGTACAATGAGCAGTTCTTC. Translation: CASSVGDKRYNEQFF. The gene calls are TRBV9 and TRBJ2-5, with a weak D call TRBD2 (5 bases). Gene TRBJ2-1 matches the end of the DNA better, so the J call may be wrong. Germline CDR1 reads SGDLS; CDR2 reads YYNGEE. This CDR3 is built from 15 residues.

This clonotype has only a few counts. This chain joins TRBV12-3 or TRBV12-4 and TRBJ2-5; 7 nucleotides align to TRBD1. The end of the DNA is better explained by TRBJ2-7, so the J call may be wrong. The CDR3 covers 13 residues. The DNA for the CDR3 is TGTGCCAGCAGCCTATCGACAGGGTCCGAGCAGTACTTC. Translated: CASSLSTGSEQYF.

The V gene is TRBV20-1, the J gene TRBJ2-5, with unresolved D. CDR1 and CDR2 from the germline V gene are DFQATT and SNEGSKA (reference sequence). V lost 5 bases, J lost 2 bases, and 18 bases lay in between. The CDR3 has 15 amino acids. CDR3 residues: CSARRSSRSQETQYF. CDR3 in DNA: TGCAGTGCTCGCCGCTCTTCAAGGTCTCAAGAGACCCAGTACTTC.

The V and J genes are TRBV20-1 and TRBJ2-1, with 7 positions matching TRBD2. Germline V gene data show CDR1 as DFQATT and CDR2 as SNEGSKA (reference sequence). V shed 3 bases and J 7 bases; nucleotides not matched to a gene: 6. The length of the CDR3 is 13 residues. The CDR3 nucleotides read TGCAGTGCTAGCGCGGGAGCAGAGAATGAGCAGTTCTTC. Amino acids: CSASAGAENEQFF.

The CDR3 nucleotides are TGTGCTAGTGGTTTTCCGGCGTTAGCGGGCCGCACAGATACGCAGTATTTT. This sequence encodes CASGFPALAGRTDTQYF. The chain employs TRBV12-5 and TRBJ2-3, with 7 bases fitting TRBD2. CDR1 is LGHNT and CDR2 is FRNRAP in the germline V gene. This CDR3 contains 17 residues. V lost 3 bases, J lost 1 base, and 10 bases stayed unmatched.

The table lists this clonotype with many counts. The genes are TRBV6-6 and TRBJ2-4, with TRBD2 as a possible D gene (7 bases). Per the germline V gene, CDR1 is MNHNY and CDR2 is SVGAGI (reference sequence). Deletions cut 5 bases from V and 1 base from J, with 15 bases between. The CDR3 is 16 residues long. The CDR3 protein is CASSKNREGAKNIQYF. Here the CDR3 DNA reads TGTGCCAGCAGTAAGAACAGGGAGGGGGCCAAAAACATTCAGTACTTC.

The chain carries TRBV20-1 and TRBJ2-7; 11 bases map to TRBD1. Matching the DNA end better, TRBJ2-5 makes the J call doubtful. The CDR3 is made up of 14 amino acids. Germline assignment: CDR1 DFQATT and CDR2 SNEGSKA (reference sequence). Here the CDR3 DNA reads TGCAGTGCTCCCCCGGGACAGGGGGGGGAGACCCAGTACTTC. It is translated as CSAPPGQGGETQYF.

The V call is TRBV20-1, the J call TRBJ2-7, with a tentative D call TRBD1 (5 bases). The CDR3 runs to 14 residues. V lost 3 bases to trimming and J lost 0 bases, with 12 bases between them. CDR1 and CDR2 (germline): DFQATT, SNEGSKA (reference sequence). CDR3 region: CSASPRVSSYEQYF. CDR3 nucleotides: TGCAGTGCTAGCCCCAGGGTAAGCTCCTACGAGCAGTACTTC.

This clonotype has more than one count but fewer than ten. The CDR3 DNA follows: TGCAGTGCTTACGGGACAGGGGACCAGCCCCAGCATTTT. Protein: CSAYGTGDQPQHF. This rearrangement joins TRBV20-1 to TRBJ1-5; the match to TRBD1 covers 10 bases. The CDR3 contains 13 residues. V shed 5 bases, J shed 7 bases, and the junction held 5 bases outside the gene matches. Germline assignment: CDR1 DFQATT and CDR2 SNEGSKA (reference sequence).

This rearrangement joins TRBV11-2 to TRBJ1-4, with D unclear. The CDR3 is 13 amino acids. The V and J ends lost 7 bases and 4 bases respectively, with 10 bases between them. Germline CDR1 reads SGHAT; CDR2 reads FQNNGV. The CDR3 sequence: CASTPRLNEKLFF. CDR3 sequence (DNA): TGTGCCAGCACCCCACGGCTTAATGAAAAACTGTTTTTT.

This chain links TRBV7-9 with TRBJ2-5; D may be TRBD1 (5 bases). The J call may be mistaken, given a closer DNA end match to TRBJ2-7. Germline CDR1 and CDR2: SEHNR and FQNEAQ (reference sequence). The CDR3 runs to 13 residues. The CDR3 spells CASSRQNSYEQYF. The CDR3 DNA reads TGTGCCAGCAGCCGACAGAATTCCTACGAGCAGTACTTC.

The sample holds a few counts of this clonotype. The CDR3 is CASSNPGGGTDTQYF. DNA of the CDR3: TGTGCCAGCAGTAACCCGGGGGGCGGCACAGATACGCAGTATTTT. The J gene is TRBJ2-3, the V gene TRBV28; tentative D call: TRBD2 (7 bases). Germline-derived CDR1 and CDR2 are MDHEN and SYDVKM. Trimming stripped 5 bases from V and 1 base from J, with 13 bases between. The CDR3 consists of 15 residues.

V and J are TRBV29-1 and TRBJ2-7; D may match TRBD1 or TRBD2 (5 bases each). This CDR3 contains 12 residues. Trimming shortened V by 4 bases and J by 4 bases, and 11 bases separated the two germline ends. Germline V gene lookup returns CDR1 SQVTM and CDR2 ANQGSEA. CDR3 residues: CSVVGDGYEQYF. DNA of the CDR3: TGCAGCGTTGTGGGGGACGGTTACGAGCAGTACTTC.

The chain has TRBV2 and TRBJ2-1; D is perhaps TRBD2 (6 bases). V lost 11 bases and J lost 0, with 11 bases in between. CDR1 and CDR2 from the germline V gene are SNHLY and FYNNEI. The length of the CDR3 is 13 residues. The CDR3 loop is CACGTRSYNEQFF. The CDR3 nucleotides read TGTGCCTGCGGGACCCGCTCCTACAATGAGCAGTTCTTC.

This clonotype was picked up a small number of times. CDR3 sequence (DNA): TGTGCCAGCAGTTTAGGGTCCACTCTTGAGCAGTACTTC. The encoded protein is CASSLGSTLEQYF. V gene TRBV27 combines with J gene TRBJ2-7; the D is unclear. V lost 2 bases and J lost 7, with 12 bases in between. CDR1 is MNHEY and CDR2 is SMNVEV in the germline V gene (reference sequence). The CDR3 has 13 residues.

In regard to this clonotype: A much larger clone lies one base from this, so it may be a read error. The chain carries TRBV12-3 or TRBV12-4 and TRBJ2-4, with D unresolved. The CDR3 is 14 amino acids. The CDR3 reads CASSPLLAKSIQYF. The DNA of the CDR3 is TGTGCCAGCAGCCCTTTATTAGCCAAAAGCATTCAGTACTTC.

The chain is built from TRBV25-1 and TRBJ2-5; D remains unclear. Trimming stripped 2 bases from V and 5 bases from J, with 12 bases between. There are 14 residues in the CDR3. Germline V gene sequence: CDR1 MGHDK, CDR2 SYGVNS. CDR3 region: CASSEEVGRETQYF. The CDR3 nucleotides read TGTGCCAGCAGTGAAGAGGTAGGGCGGGAGACCCAGTACTTC.

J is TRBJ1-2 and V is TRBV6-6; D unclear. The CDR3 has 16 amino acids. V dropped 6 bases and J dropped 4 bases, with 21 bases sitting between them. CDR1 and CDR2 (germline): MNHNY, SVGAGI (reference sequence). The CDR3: CASRDGGSPSGYGYTF. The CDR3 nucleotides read TGTGCCAGCAGAGACGGTGGATCCCCCTCTGGCTATGGCTACACCTTC.

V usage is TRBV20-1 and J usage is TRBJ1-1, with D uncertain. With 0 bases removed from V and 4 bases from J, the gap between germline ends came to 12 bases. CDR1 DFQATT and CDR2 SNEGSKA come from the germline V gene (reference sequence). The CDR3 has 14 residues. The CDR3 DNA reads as TGCAGTGCTAGAGATGACGTCAGGCCCACTGAAGCTTTCTTT. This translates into CSARDDVRPTEAFF.

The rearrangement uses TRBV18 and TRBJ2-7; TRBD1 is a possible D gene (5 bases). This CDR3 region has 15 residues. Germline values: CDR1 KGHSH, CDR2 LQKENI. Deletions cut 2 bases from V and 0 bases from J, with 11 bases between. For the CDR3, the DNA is TGTGCCAGCTCACCAGAGACAGATAGCTCCTACGAGCAGTACTTC. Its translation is CASSPETDSSYEQYF.

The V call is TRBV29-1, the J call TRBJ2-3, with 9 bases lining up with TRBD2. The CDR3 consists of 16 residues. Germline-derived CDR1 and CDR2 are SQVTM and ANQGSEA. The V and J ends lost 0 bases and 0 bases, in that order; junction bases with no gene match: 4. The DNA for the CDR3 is TGCAGCGTTGAAGATCGGCTAGCGGGAAGCACAGATACGCAGTATTTT. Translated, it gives CSVEDRLAGSTDTQYF.

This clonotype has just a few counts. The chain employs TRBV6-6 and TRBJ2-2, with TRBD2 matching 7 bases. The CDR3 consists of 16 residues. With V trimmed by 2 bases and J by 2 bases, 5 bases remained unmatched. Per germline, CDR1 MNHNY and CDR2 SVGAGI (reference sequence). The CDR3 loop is CASSYLADYNTGELFF. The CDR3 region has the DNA TGTGCCAGCAGTTACCTAGCGGATTATAACACCGGGGAGCTGTTTTTT.

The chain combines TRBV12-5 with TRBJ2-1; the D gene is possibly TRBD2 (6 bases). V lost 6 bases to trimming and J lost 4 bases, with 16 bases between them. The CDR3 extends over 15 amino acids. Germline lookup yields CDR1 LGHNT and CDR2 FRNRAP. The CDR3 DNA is TGTGCTAGTGGCCTAGGACTACCGGGATACAATGAGCAGTTCTTC. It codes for CASGLGLPGYNEQFF. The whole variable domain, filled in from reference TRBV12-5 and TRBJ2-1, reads DARVTQTPRHKVTEMGQEVTMRCQPILGHNTVFWYRQTMMQGLELLAYFRNRAPLDDSGMPKDRFSAEMPDATLATLKIQPSEPRDSAVYFCASGLGLPGYNEQFFGPGTRLTVL.

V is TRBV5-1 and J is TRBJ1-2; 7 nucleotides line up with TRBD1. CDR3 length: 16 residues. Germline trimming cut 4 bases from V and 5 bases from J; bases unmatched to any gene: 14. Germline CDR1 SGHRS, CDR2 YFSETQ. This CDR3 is CASSARTGLLWYGYTF. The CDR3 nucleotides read TGCGCCAGCAGCGCTCGGACAGGACTCCTATGGTATGGCTACACCTTC.

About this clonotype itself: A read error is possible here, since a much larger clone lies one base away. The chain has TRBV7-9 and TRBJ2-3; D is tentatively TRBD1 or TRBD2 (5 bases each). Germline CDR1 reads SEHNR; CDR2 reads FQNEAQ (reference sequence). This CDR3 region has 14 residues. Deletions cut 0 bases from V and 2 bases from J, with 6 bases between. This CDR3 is CASSLAGDTDTQYF. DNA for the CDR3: TGTGCCAGCAGCTTAGCGGGGGACACAGATACGCAGTATTTT.

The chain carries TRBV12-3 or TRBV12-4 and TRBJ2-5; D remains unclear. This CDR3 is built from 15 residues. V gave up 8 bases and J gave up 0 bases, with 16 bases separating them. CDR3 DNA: TGTGCCAGCTCAGTTGGGGTTAGTGACCAAGAGACCCAGTACTTC. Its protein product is CASSVGVSDQETQYF.

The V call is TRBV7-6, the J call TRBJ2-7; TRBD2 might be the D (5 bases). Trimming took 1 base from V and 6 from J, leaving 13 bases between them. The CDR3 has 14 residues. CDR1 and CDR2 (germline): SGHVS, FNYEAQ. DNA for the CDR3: TGTGCCAGCAGCTTAGATGGGGAGTCACTCGAGCAGTACTTC. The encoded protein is CASSLDGESLEQYF.

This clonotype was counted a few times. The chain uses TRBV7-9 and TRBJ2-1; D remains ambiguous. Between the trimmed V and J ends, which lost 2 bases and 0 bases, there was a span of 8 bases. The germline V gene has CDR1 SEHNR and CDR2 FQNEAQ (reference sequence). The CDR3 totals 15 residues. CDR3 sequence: CASSLSPSSYNEQFF. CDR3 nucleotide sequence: TGTGCCAGCAGCTTATCCCCGAGCTCCTACAATGAGCAGTTCTTC.

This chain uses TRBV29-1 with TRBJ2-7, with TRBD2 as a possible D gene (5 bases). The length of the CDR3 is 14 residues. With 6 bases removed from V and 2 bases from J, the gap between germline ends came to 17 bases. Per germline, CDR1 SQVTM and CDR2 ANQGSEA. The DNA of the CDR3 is TGCAGCGTGGGCGGACTTATGAACACCTACGAGCAGTACTTC. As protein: CSVGGLMNTYEQYF.